This T cell receptor beta chain came from a study of cytomegalovirus exposure and HLA in healthy donors. PCR used 60 Vbeta primers and 13 Jbeta primers. Profiled with immunoSEQ multiplex PCR; TCRdb holds only in-frame clones, not every one. The table has over 150,000 clones, around four fifths seen once. The receptor was derived from a girl aged 2-10 years in good health and CMV-seropositive. Sequencing was carried out using PBMCs.

The CDR3 DNA reads TGTGCCAGCCGTGCGGGAGGGTCGGGGAATGAGCAGTTCTTC. Amino acid sequence: CASRAGGSGNEQFF. The rearrangement uses TRBV7-2 and TRBJ2-1; 9 nucleotides agree with TRBD2. V lost 8 bases and J lost 7; bases outside the gene matches: 9. This CDR3 region has 14 residues. Germline V gene sequence: CDR1 SGHTA, CDR2 FQGNSA.